This T cell receptor beta chain was identified during a study of cytomegalovirus exposure and HLA in healthy donors. Turning to the study itself: A subsequent analysis reported that the 95 to 150 validation repertoires were produced on the same platform that had also been used for the 600 to 800 first-cohort repertoires.

TCRdb's table, derived via immunoSEQ multiplex PCR, lists solely in-frame clones and lacks some. The sample has 300,000 or so clones; roughly 87% are singletons. Germline loops: CDR1 MNHEY, CDR2 SVGAGI. The CDR3 covers 13 residues. The ends were cut back, 3 bases at V and 4 bases at J, with 9 bases in the middle. Findings and caveats of the study: While the bulk of TCR sequences proved rare, some public TCRs turned up in many donors. According to the study, 160 or so TCR beta chains were cytomegalovirus-associated. Through in vitro validation, three CMV-associated chains were shown to be specific for CMV antigens.

Concerning this clone: No antigen is known for it.

The clonotype comes from a man between 25 and 39 years old in good health and CMV-seronegative. The gene calls are TRBV6-5 and TRBJ1-2; D not resolved. The material sequenced was PBMCs. CDR3 protein: CASSYTVSYGYTF. The CDR3 DNA is TGTGCCAGCAGTTATACGGTTTCCTATGGCTACACCTTC.